The 4 T cell receptor beta chains reported below all come from one sample, sequenced in a study of T cells in Graves' hyperthyroidism and ophthalmopathy. Amplification yielded TCR beta CDR3 regions, with RNA transcripts as the source. The TCR CDR3 was amplified in a first-round RT-PCR using the HTBI primer set. TCRdb reprocessed the multiplex PCR reads with MiXCR, giving one entry per CDR3 protein. The table includes a few hundred thousand distinct CDR3 sequences, roughly 20% detected once. The sequenced sample was blood. The receptors here all came from a man aged 18 to 30 with Graves' hyperthyroidism.

The chain recombines TRBV2 with TRBJ2-7; D gene unclear. CDR3 length: 14 amino acids. Germline V gene sequence: CDR1 SNHLY, CDR2 FYNNEI. V lost 6 bases and J 0 bases, leaving 12 bases between the germline ends. The CDR3 region is CASRLGYDSYEQYF. CDR3 DNA sequence: TGTGCCAGCAGATTGGGGTACGACTCCTACGAGCAGTACTTC.

The CDR3 spells CSPQGGTTSNYGYTF. The CDR3 DNA follows: TGCAGCCCCCAGGGGGGTACGACGAGTAACTATGGCTACACCTTC. V usage is TRBV29-1 and J usage is TRBJ1-2; 7 nucleotides line up with TRBD1. Per germline, CDR1 SQVTM and CDR2 ANQGSEA. The CDR3 has 15 residues. Trimming at V came to 8 bases and at J to 1 base, leaving 13 bases not matched to a gene. Supplemented by reference TRBV29-1 and TRBJ1-2, the full variable domain reads SAVISQKPSRDICQRGTSLTIQCQVDSQVTMMFWYRQQPGQSLTLIATANQGSEATYESGFVIDKFPISRPNLTFSTLTVSNMSPEDSSIYLCSPQGGTTSNYGYTFGSGTRLTVV.

The sample holds many counts of this clonotype. The chain employs TRBV5-1 and TRBJ2-2; D ambiguous. Germline CDR1 SGHRS, CDR2 YFSETQ. Trimming pared 0 bases from V and 4 bases from J, leaving 7 bases between. The CDR3 has 14 amino acids. CDR3 sequence: CASSLGASTGELFF. The CDR3 DNA follows: TGCGCCAGCAGCTTGGGGGCGTCCACCGGGGAGCTGTTTTTT. Variable domain in full (rest from reference TRBV5-1 and TRBJ2-2): KAGVTQTPRYLIKTRGQQVTLSCSPISGHRSVSWYQQTPGQGLQFLFEYFSETQRNKGNFPGRFSGRQFSNSRSEMNVSTLELGDSALYLCASSLGASTGELFFGEGSRLTVL.

This clonotype was observed at least ten times. This chain links TRBV28 with TRBJ1-1; 8 positions agree with TRBD1. The germline CDR1 and CDR2 sequences are MDHEN and SYDVKM. V dropped 5 bases and J dropped 11; count of bases not matched to a gene: 10. The CDR3 is 13 amino acids. For the CDR3, the DNA is TGTGCCAGCAGTGCCCCGGACAGGGCGATGGCTTTCTTT. The encoded protein is CASSAPDRAMAFF.